The 2 T cell receptor beta chains below come from one sample, sequenced in a study of OX40 agonist ivuxolimab in advanced cancers. Method: immunoSEQ multiplex PCR; TCRdb's copy keeps in-frame clones and lacks some. The table includes about 56,000 clones, less than 85% detected once. The specimen was CD4+ or CD8+ T cells sorted from blood, collected in a trial of the OX40 agonist ivuxolimab. These receptors were collected from an adult with an advanced solid tumor such as melanoma, head and neck, liver or kidney cancer.

This clone was seen a few times. The chain recombines TRBV18 with TRBJ1-6; D perhaps matches TRBD1 (5 bases). V was shortened by 3 bases and J by 8 bases, with 17 bases between the two germline ends. The germline V gene has CDR1 KGHSH and CDR2 LQKENI. There are 16 residues in the CDR3. The DNA for the CDR3 is TGTGCCAGCTCACCTCGACCCGGGACTGACTATTCACCCCTCCACTTT. Amino acid sequence: CASSPRPGTDYSPLHF.

The sample holds a few counts of this clone. This chain connects TRBV6-5 to TRBJ2-7, with D possibly TRBD1 on 6 matching bases. The CDR3 has 12 amino acids. Germline CDR1 and CDR2: MNHEY and SVGAGI. V was clipped by 4 bases and J by 7 bases, with 11 bases between them. The CDR3: CASSLQGGEQYF. The CDR3 nucleotides read TGTGCCAGCAGTTTACAGGGCGGGGAGCAGTACTTC.